This passage covers 22 T cell receptor beta chains from one sample sequenced in a study of T cell clonality in common variable immunodeficiency. Study-level findings and limits: In common variable immunodeficiency, TCR beta chains reportedly carried fewer deletions and N-nucleotide insertions.

The table came from immunoSEQ multiplex PCR; TCRdb's copy has only in-frame clones and leaves some out. The data show 25,000 to 30,000 clones, with none appearing a single time. Their antigens are not known. The source material was peripheral blood mononuclear cells. The receptors were sampled from a human donor with common variable immunodeficiency.

This clone was seen a handful of times. The read terminates 3 residues ahead of where the CDR3 ends, so the germline J gene completes it. The chain couples TRBV7-9 to TRBJ1-3; D not certain. With 1 base removed from V and 3 bases from J, the gap between germline ends came to 4 bases. This CDR3 has 13 amino acids. In germline, CDR1 is SEHNR, CDR2 FQNEAQ (reference sequence). Partial CDR3 DNA: TGTGCCAGCAGCTTAGAAGGTGGAAACACC. Encoded protein: CASSLEGGNT. The whole CDR3 sequence reads CASSLEGGNTIYF.

To note about this clone: The sequenced fragment ends 3 residues before the CDR3 boundary, so the rest is inferred from the germline J gene. J is TRBJ2-1 and V is TRBV7-8; 7 bases align to TRBD1. Trimming took 0 bases from V and 9 from J; bases not matched to a gene: 8. The CDR3 is 15 amino acids. Per the germline V gene, CDR1 is SGHVS and CDR2 is FQNEAQ. CDR3 residues: CASSLAGGAILEQFF. CDR3 DNA, as far as it was read: TGTGCCAGCAGCTTAGCAGGGGGCGCGATTCTTGAG.

This clone was counted at least ten times. From the germline J gene comes the end of the CDR3, since the read stops 3 residues before it. The genes are TRBV30 and TRBJ2-7, with TRBD1 matching over 10 bases. Germline CDR1 and CDR2: GTSNPN and SVGIG (reference sequence). The V gene end was trimmed by 4 bases and the J gene end by 3 bases; junction bases not matched to a gene: 9. The CDR3 totals 15 residues. CDR3 DNA, as far as it was read: TGTGCCTGGAACTCCTTGGGGGACAGGGGCTACGAG. As protein: CAWNSLGDRGYE. The entire CDR3 protein reads CAWNSLGDRGYEQYF.

This clone was counted at least ten times. The CDR3 end lies 3 residues beyond the end of the read and is filled in from the germline J gene. The chain recombines TRBV2 with TRBJ1-5; 9 nucleotides agree with TRBD1. The germline CDR1 and CDR2 sequences are SNHLY and FYNNEI. The CDR3 loop spans 14 amino acids. With V trimmed by 1 base and J by 5 bases, 0 bases remained unmatched. This CDR3 reads CASSEGDRDQPQHF. Partial CDR3 DNA: TGTGCCAGCAGTGAAGGGGACAGGGATCAGCCC.

This clone was observed at least ten times. The read gets to within 3 residues of the CDR3 end, and the germline J gene fills in the rest. The V and J genes are TRBV28 and TRBJ1-2; D unclear. Germline V lookup: CDR1 MDHEN, CDR2 SYDVKM. The CDR3 spans 10 residues. CDR3 bases read: TGTGCCAGCAGCACCTACTTC. Its translation is CASSTYF. The whole CDR3 protein reads CASSTYFYTF.

There are many counts of this clone. Read data end 3 residues before the CDR3 end; the end is taken from the germline J gene. V gene TRBV18 combines with J gene TRBJ2-5; D is possibly TRBD2 (6 bases). The CDR3 runs 16 residues. Trimming stripped 6 bases from V and 1 base from J, with 18 bases between. Germline CDR1 is KGHSH and CDR2 is LQKENI. The sequenced part of the CDR3 DNA is TGTGCCAGCTCTCGCGGAGGAGCGGGCCCCCAAGAGACC. It yields the protein CASSRGGAGPQET. The full CDR3 reads CASSRGGAGPQETQYF.

On this clone: The DNA ends 3 residues before the CDR3 does, and the rest of the CDR3 is filled in from the germline J gene. The chain links TRBV2 to TRBJ2-1; 8 bases line up with TRBD1. After removal of 2 bases from V and 3 bases from J, the junction contained 6 bases not matched to a gene. The CDR3 runs 16 residues. Germline V gene data show CDR1 as SNHLY and CDR2 as FYNNEI. The CDR3 DNA, read in part, is TGTGCCAGCAGTGAATTTGGGACAGGAATCTACAATGAG. Its protein is CASSEFGTGIYNE. The entire CDR3 is CASSEFGTGIYNEQFF.

At least ten counts were recorded for this clone. The read finishes 3 residues shy of the CDR3 end, and the germline J gene is used to complete it. V and J are TRBV20-1 and TRBJ2-2, with TRBD1 as a possible D gene (5 bases). The CDR3 is 16 residues long. V was trimmed by 1 base and J by 1 base, leaving 13 bases between them. Germline values: CDR1 DFQATT, CDR2 SNEGSKA (reference sequence). The CDR3 is CSARGPTVRNTGELFF. The part of the CDR3 DNA that was read is TGCAGTGCTAGAGGGCCGACAGTTAGGAACACCGGGGAG.

In its sample, this clone was seen many times. The CDR3 end is not reached by the read, which stops 3 residues before it; the germline J gene fills it in. The chain has TRBV5-1 and TRBJ2-3; D uncertain. V lost 0 bases, J lost 0 bases, and 5 bases lay in between. This CDR3 contains 14 residues. In germline, CDR1 is SGHRS, CDR2 YFSETQ. Incomplete CDR3 DNA: TGCGCCAGCAGCTTGGAGGGCAGCACAGATACG. It translates to CASSLEGSTDT. The entire CDR3 sequence reads CASSLEGSTDTQYF. Combining the CDR3 with reference TRBV5-1 and TRBJ2-3 gives the whole variable domain KAGVTQTPRYLIKTRGQQVTLSCSPISGHRSVSWYQQTPGQGLQFLFEYFSETQRNKGNFPGRFSGRQFSNSRSEMNVSTLELGDSALYLCASSLEGSTDTQYFGPGTRLTVL.

This clone was recorded many times. The CDR3 sequence is CASSTRSDTQYF. Partial CDR3 DNA: TGTGCCAGCAGCACTCGAAGTGATACG. The chain uses TRBV5-4 and TRBJ2-3; D gene ambiguous. Read coverage stops 3 residues before the CDR3 terminus; the germline J gene supplies the remainder. CDR1 and CDR2 (germline): SGHNT, YYREEE (reference sequence). The CDR3 length is 12 residues. The germline V and J ends were trimmed by 4 bases and 6 bases, with 9 bases remaining between them.

This clone occurred many times. The observed sequence ends 3 residues before the CDR3 terminus, with the missing tail filled in from the germline J gene. The genes are TRBV6-1 and TRBJ2-7, with no clear D. Germline V gene lookup returns CDR1 MNHNS and CDR2 SASEGT. The CDR3 totals 15 residues. V lost 1 base and J 0 bases, leaving 10 bases between the germline ends. The chain's CDR3 is CASSEGAVSSYEQYF. CDR3 bases read: TGTGCCAGCAGTGAAGGGGCAGTCAGCTCCTACGAG.

This clone was detected many times. The read comes to an end 3 residues before the CDR3 does, leaving the germline J gene to fill in the end. This chain links TRBV19 with TRBJ1-4, with D possibly matching TRBD1 (6 bases). The CDR3 extends over 12 amino acids. Per the germline V gene, CDR1 is LNHDA and CDR2 is SQIVND (reference sequence). Trimming cost V 4 bases and J 6 bases, with 6 bases left between them. CDR3 bases read: TGTGCCAGTAGTAGACAGGATGAAAAA. Translating it yields CASSRQDEK. The complete CDR3 protein is CASSRQDEKLFF.

There are a few counts of this clone. The read falls 3 residues short of the CDR3 end, and the missing part is taken from the germline J gene. The genes are TRBV5-1 and TRBJ2-7; 7 bases are a match to TRBD2. This CDR3 has 15 residues. V gave up 6 bases and J gave up 5 bases; unmatched junction bases: 14. Germline V gene data show CDR1 as SGHRS and CDR2 as YFSETQ. CDR3 in amino acids: CASKMFGGSIDEQYF. The part of the CDR3 DNA that was read is TGCGCCAGCAAAATGTTTGGCGGGAGTATCGACGAG.

Ten or more counts support this clone. The sequenced fragment ends 3 residues before the CDR3 boundary, so the rest is inferred from the germline J gene. The rearrangement uses TRBV2 and TRBJ2-6; D gene ambiguous. CDR1 and CDR2 from the germline V gene are SNHLY and FYNNEI. The V and J ends lost 4 bases and 0 bases respectively, with 7 bases between them. This CDR3 comprises 15 residues. The sequenced CDR3 bases are TGTGCCAGCAGTGTTGGGCTCTCTGGGGCCAACGTC. It is translated as CASSVGLSGANV. The whole CDR3 region reads CASSVGLSGANVLTF.

This clone was counted between two and nine times. The CDR3 loop is CASRDNRGGNNEQFF. The sequenced CDR3 bases are TGTGCCAGCAGGGACAACAGGGGAGGAAACAATGAG. The genes are TRBV2 and TRBJ2-1; perhaps TRBD1 as D (7 bases). The read gets to within 3 residues of the CDR3 end, and the germline J gene fills in the rest. V lost 6 bases, J lost 5 bases, and 17 bases lay in between. The CDR3 has 15 residues. Germline values: CDR1 SNHLY, CDR2 FYNNEI.

There are a few counts of this clone. With the read ending 3 residues before the CDR3 end, the germline J gene is used to fill in that end. The rearrangement links TRBV2 to TRBJ2-5; D perhaps matches TRBD1 (5 bases). The CDR3 totals 11 residues. Per germline, CDR1 SNHLY and CDR2 FYNNEI. V dropped 8 bases and J dropped 5 bases, with 9 bases sitting between them. CDR3: CASGAVETQYF. The CDR3 DNA, read in part, is TGTGCCAGCGGGGCGGTGGAGACC.

Worth noting for this clone: The read gets to within 3 residues of the CDR3 end, and the germline J gene fills in the rest. The chain employs TRBV29-1 and TRBJ1-2; weak D call: TRBD1 (6 bases). The germline V gene has CDR1 SQVTM and CDR2 ANQGSEA. Trimming cost V 0 bases and J 4 bases, with 12 bases left between them. The CDR3 covers 14 residues. The CDR3 loop is CSVEDPRGPYGYTF. The covered CDR3 bases are TGCAGCGTTGAAGATCCCAGGGGTCCCTATGGC.

There are a few counts of this clone. The read ends 3 residues before the CDR3 terminus; that terminus is restored from the germline J gene. The J gene is TRBJ1-5, the V gene TRBV19; TRBD1 matches 8 bases. The V gene end was trimmed by 3 bases and the J gene end by 6 bases; junction bases not matched to a gene: 4. The CDR3 is 14 residues long. Per germline, CDR1 LNHDA and CDR2 SQIVND (reference sequence). CDR3 loop: CASSIGQGGQPQHF. Partial CDR3 DNA: TGTGCCAGTAGTATCGGACAGGGAGGTCAGCCC.

This clone occurred many times. The read is 3 residues too short to cover the CDR3 end, so that end is filled in from the germline J gene. This sequence joins TRBV7-8 and TRBJ1-2; 10 positions match TRBD1. Germline V gene sequence: CDR1 SGHVS, CDR2 FQNEAQ. There are 14 residues in the CDR3. This CDR3 reads CASSTGQGSRGYTF. The sequenced part of the CDR3 DNA is TGTGCCAGCAGCACGGGACAGGGGTCTAGGGGC.

On this clone itself: The read terminates 3 residues before the CDR3 end, so the remaining end is supplied by the germline J gene. The chain couples TRBV20-1 to TRBJ2-7; no definite D call. The germline V gene encodes CDR1 DFQATT and CDR2 SNEGSKA (reference sequence). V lost 0 bases and J lost 1, with 13 bases in between. The CDR3 extends over 15 amino acids. The CDR3: CSARDRRSPSYEQYF. CDR3 DNA (partial): TGCAGTGCTAGAGATCGGCGGAGCCCTTCCTACGAG.

This clone has a count of ten or more. The read finishes 3 residues shy of the CDR3 end, and the germline J gene is used to complete it. This chain links TRBV18 with TRBJ2-4, with D perhaps matching TRBD1 (6 bases). With 8 bases removed from V and 1 base from J, the gap between germline ends came to 18 bases. CDR1 is KGHSH and CDR2 is LQKENI in the germline V gene. The CDR3 runs 16 residues. The chain's CDR3 is CASHPGQGKAKNIQYF. CDR3 DNA, as far as it was read: TGTGCCAGCCACCCGGGGCAGGGGAAGGCCAAAAACATT.

The sample holds many counts of this clone. The CDR3 extends 3 residues past the end of the read, so its final part is completed from the germline J gene. The V and J genes are TRBV7-9 and TRBJ1-2; D is unclear. V lost 5 bases, J lost 7 bases, and 14 bases lay in between. The germline V gene has CDR1 SEHNR and CDR2 FQNEAQ (reference sequence). This CDR3 contains 13 residues. Partial CDR3 DNA: TGTGCCAGCAGCCTTTCTAGAGTGGGTGGC. Residues: CASSLSRVGG. The full CDR3 sequence reads CASSLSRVGGYTF.